Following are 21 T cell receptor beta chains from one sample sequenced in a study of CD8 T cells in Susac syndrome. Reverse transcription of roughly 0.45 to 1 ug RNA was performed with random hexamers. TCRdb reanalysed the immunoSEQ multiplex PCR reads using MiXCR and keeps one entry per CDR3 protein. The sample gives under 200,000 distinct CDR3 sequences, 90% to 95% of which show up once; roughly 0.087% is in the top ten. Sequenced sample: CD4+ T cells from PBMCs. The receptors derive from a human donor with Susac syndrome.

The chain carries TRBV2 and TRBJ1-5, with D possibly matching TRBD1 (5 bases). With 2 bases removed from V and 1 base from J, the gap between germline ends came to 9 bases. This CDR3 has 15 amino acids. Looked up from germline, CDR1 is SNHLY and CDR2 is FYNNEI. The CDR3 DNA sequence: TGTGCCAGCAGTGAACTGGGGGGGAGCAATCAGCCCCAGCATTTT. It specifies CASSELGGSNQPQHF.

The rearrangement links TRBV5-1 to TRBJ1-4; weak D call: TRBD1 (5 bases). Germline V gives CDR1 SGHRS, CDR2 YFSETQ. V was shortened by 1 base and J by 5 bases, with 9 bases between the two germline ends. This CDR3 contains 14 residues. Here the CDR3 reads CASSLRGLNEKLFF. Written as DNA, the CDR3 is TGCGCCAGCAGCTTGAGGGGACTGAATGAAAAACTGTTTTTT.

This clonotype appeared once. The chain recombines TRBV5-4 with TRBJ2-7, with D unresolved. Deletions cut 0 bases from V and 3 bases from J, with 13 bases between. From germline, CDR1 is SGHNT and CDR2 YYREEE (reference sequence). The CDR3 contains 15 residues. The CDR3 DNA follows: TGTGCCAGCAGCTTGGCTGGTAACCTTCTCTACGAGCAGTACTTC. Protein sequence: CASSLAGNLLYEQYF.

V usage is TRBV15 and J usage is TRBJ1-3; D gene unclear. Germline V gene lookup returns CDR1 LNHNV and CDR2 YYDKDF (reference sequence). The germline V and J ends were trimmed by 0 bases and 4 bases, with 13 bases remaining between them. The CDR3 length is 16 residues. The CDR3 bases are TGTGCCACCAGCAGAGATCCTGAATTCGGGGGAAACACCATATATTTT. This encodes CATSRDPEFGGNTIYF.

This clonotype has only one observation. V is TRBV3-1 and J is TRBJ2-5, with D perhaps TRBD2 (5 bases). Trimming took off 6 bases at V and 10 bases at J, with 27 bases between the two ends. The CDR3 loop spans 16 amino acids. The V gene's germline CDR1 is LGHDT and CDR2 YNNKEL (reference sequence). The CDR3 loop is CASSFGYYSAADVQYF. CDR3 sequence (DNA): TGTGCCAGCAGTTTTGGGTACTATAGCGCAGCAGACGTCCAGTACTTC.

The J gene is TRBJ1-5, the V gene TRBV2, with D maybe TRBD1 (6 bases). In germline, CDR1 is SNHLY, CDR2 FYNNEI. The CDR3 sequence is 15 residues long. Between the trimmed V and J ends, which lost 0 bases and 7 bases, there was a span of 13 bases. The CDR3 coding sequence is TGTGCCAGCAGTGAAGCGCGGGGGCTTGGGCAGCCCCAGCATTTT. Its protein product is CASSEARGLGQPQHF. The full variable domain, rest sourced from reference TRBV2 and TRBJ1-5, is EPEVTQTPSHQVTQMGQEVILRCVPISNHLYFYWYRQILGQKVEFLVSFYNNEISEKSEIFDDQFSVERPDGSNFTLKIRSTKLEDSAMYFCASSEARGLGQPQHFGDGTRLSIL.

The chain is built from TRBV5-1 and TRBJ2-7; the match to TRBD1 covers 9 bases. Germline loops: CDR1 SGHRS, CDR2 YFSETQ. This CDR3 region has 14 residues. V trimming: 3 bases; J trimming: 5 bases; junction bases outside the gene matches: 6. The CDR3 bases are TGCGCCAGCAGCTCCGGGACAGGGAATCACGAGCAGTACTTC. Its translation is CASSSGTGNHEQYF.

The J gene is TRBJ2-1, the V gene TRBV7-8; 11 bases agree with TRBD2. Per the germline V gene, CDR1 is SGHVS and CDR2 is FQNEAQ. V was clipped by 3 bases and J by 9 bases; unmatched bases: 10. CDR3 size: 16 residues. The DNA for the CDR3 is TGTGCCAGCAGCTTGGCGACTAGCGGGGTATCCGGTGAGCAGTTCTTC. Its translation is CASSLATSGVSGEQFF. Together with reference TRBV7-8 and TRBJ2-1, the CDR3 gives the full variable domain: GAGVSQSPRYKVAKRGQDVALRCDPISGHVSLFWYQQALGQGPEFLTYFQNEAQLDKSGLPSDRFFAERPEGSVSTLKIQRTQQEDSAVYLCASSLATSGVSGEQFFGPGTRLTVL.

V usage is TRBV27 and J usage is TRBJ2-5; D possibly corresponds to TRBD1 (5 bases). Germline CDR1 and CDR2: MNHEY and SMNVEV (reference sequence). V was shortened by 5 bases and J by 4 bases, with 17 bases between the two germline ends. This CDR3 spans 15 amino acids. The CDR3 sequence is CASSPQALYRETQYF. DNA of the CDR3: TGTGCCAGCAGTCCACAGGCCTTGTACCGAGAGACCCAGTACTTC.

This clonotype was seen a single time. The chain couples TRBV7-2 to TRBJ2-6; 9 nucleotides agree with TRBD2. After removal of 1 base from V and 1 base from J, the junction contained 5 bases not matched to a gene. The germline V gene has CDR1 SGHTA and CDR2 FQGNSA. The CDR3 is 18 amino acids. The CDR3 spells CASSLVSGRLSGANVLTF. Written as DNA, the CDR3 is TGTGCCAGCAGCTTAGTTAGCGGGAGACTGTCTGGGGCCAACGTCCTGACTTTC.

The chain has TRBV6-2 or TRBV6-3 and TRBJ2-3, with TRBD2 matching 9 bases. The germline V gene encodes CDR1 MNHEY and CDR2 SVGEGT. Losses at the gene ends were 7 bases for V and 4 bases for J; bases not matched to a gene: 9. The CDR3 is 15 residues long. CDR3 nucleotide sequence: TGTGCCAGCACCCAGGGCGGGGGGGCCGCAGATACGCAGTATTTT. Protein sequence: CASTQGGGAADTQYF.

The V and J genes are TRBV5-1 and TRBJ2-4; D gene ambiguous. The germline V gene encodes CDR1 SGHRS and CDR2 YFSETQ. This CDR3 comprises 13 residues. Trimming took 0 bases from V and 2 from J, leaving 3 bases between them. CDR3 sequence: CASSLASKNIQYF. Here the CDR3 DNA reads TGCGCCAGCAGCTTGGCTTCCAAAAACATTCAGTACTTC.

The chain links TRBV3-1 to TRBJ2-1; weak D call: TRBD2 (6 bases). CDR1 is LGHDT and CDR2 is YNNKEL in the germline V gene (reference sequence). Trimming took off 0 bases at V and 3 bases at J, with 15 bases between the two ends. The CDR3 sequence is 17 residues long. Here the CDR3 reads CASSQDHLRGIYNEQFF. CDR3 in DNA: TGTGCCAGCAGCCAAGATCACTTACGGGGGATCTACAATGAGCAGTTCTTC.

V gene TRBV18 combines with J gene TRBJ2-5; 9 positions match TRBD2. CDR1 is KGHSH, CDR2 LQKENI, per germline. V trimming: 2 bases; J trimming: 4 bases; junction bases outside the gene matches: 5. The CDR3 totals 15 residues. CDR3 sequence (DNA): TGTGCCAGCTCACCAGATAGCGGGAGTGGAGAGACCCAGTACTTC. This sequence encodes CASSPDSGSGETQYF.

The chain couples TRBV9 to TRBJ2-7; 10 bases fit TRBD1. Germline loops: CDR1 SGDLS, CDR2 YYNGEE. The V segment lost 5 bases and the J segment 2 bases; nucleotides outside the gene matches: 13. There are 17 residues in the CDR3. The CDR3 DNA reads TGTGCCAGCAGGCCCCGGAACCGGGACAGGGGTCCCTACGAGCAGTACTTC. It encodes CASRPRNRDRGPYEQYF.

J is TRBJ2-2 and V is TRBV9; 9 positions agree with TRBD2. The CDR3 length is 18 residues. V lost 4 bases to trimming and J lost 0 bases; unmatched junction nucleotides: 10. CDR1 is SGDLS and CDR2 is YYNGEE in the germline V gene. DNA of the CDR3: TGTGCCAGCAGCAGGGGCGCTAGCGGGAATTCGAACACCGGGGAGCTGTTTTTT. As protein: CASSRGASGNSNTGELFF.

J is TRBJ1-4 and V is TRBV5-5; possibly TRBD1 for D (5 bases). From germline, CDR1 is SGHKS and CDR2 YYEKEE (reference sequence). Between the trimmed V and J ends, which lost 2 bases and 0 bases, there was a span of 11 bases. The CDR3 extends over 16 amino acids. The CDR3 DNA reads as TGTGCCAGCAGCTTCTTCGACAGAGCAACTAATGAAAAACTGTTTTTT. Its translation: CASSFFDRATNEKLFF.

In nucleotides, the CDR3 is TGTGCCAGCAGTTTAGAGGCCAGGGGGCAAGAGACCCAGTACTTC. It encodes CASSLEARGQETQYF. The chain couples TRBV27 to TRBJ2-5; 7 bases align to TRBD1. Germline CDR1 reads MNHEY; CDR2 reads SMNVEV (reference sequence). The trim removed 2 bases at V and 2 bases at J, leaving 5 bases unmatched. The CDR3 is made up of 15 amino acids.

The rearrangement joins TRBV12-3 or TRBV12-4 to TRBJ1-5; D remains ambiguous. V lost 7 bases, J lost 0 bases, and 16 bases lay in between. This CDR3 contains 16 residues. The CDR3 is CASIFTIGDSNQPQHF. CDR3 in DNA: TGTGCCAGCATTTTCACAATAGGTGATAGCAATCAGCCCCAGCATTTT.

The rearrangement joins TRBV2 to TRBJ2-5; D might be TRBD2 (6 bases). The CDR3 totals 13 residues. Trimming shortened V by 6 bases and J by 5 bases, and 13 bases separated the two germline ends. CDR1 SNHLY and CDR2 FYNNEI come from the germline V gene. Here the CDR3 reads CASRRSGAETQYF. Written as DNA, the CDR3 is TGTGCCAGCAGAAGGTCGGGAGCCGAGACCCAGTACTTC.

The chain is built from TRBV20-1 and TRBJ2-1, with D unclear. There are 11 residues in the CDR3. Trimming stripped 3 bases from V and 6 bases from J, with 6 bases between. CDR1 is DFQATT and CDR2 is SNEGSKA in the germline V gene (reference sequence). CDR3 DNA: TGCAGTGCTAGTGACCCCAATGAGCAGTTCTTC. It encodes CSASDPNEQFF.